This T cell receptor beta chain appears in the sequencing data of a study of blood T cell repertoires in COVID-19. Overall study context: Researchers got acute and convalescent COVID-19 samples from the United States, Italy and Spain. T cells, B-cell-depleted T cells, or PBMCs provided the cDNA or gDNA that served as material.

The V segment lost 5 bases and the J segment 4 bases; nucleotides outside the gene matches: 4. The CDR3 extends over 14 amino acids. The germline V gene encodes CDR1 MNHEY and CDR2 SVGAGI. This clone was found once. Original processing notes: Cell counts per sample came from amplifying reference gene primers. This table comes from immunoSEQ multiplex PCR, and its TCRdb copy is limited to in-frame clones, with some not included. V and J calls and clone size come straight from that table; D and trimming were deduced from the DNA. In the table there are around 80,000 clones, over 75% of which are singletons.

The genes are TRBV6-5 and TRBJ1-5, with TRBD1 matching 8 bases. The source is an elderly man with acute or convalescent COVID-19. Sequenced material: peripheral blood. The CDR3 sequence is CASSTGQGNQPQHF. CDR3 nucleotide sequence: TGTGCCAGCAGTACAGGACAGGGAAATCAGCCCCAGCATTTT.